This T cell receptor (beta chain) was profiled in a study of T cell responses to AZD1222 COVID-19 vaccine (dated by TCRdb to the early 2020s). For the wider study: Because spike-specific TCR depth and breadth did not differ between the two schedules, AZD1222 recipients who got a second dose at roughly 4 weeks were pooled with those who got a second dose at roughly 12 weeks. A total of approximately 230 trial participants underwent TCR sequencing, of whom 207 received two doses of AZD1222 and 26 received two doses of the MenACWY control vaccine. Enrollment into the trials was organized by age into subgroups of 18-55, 56-69 and 70-plus years, and those subgroups contained roughly 140, 27 and 60 TCR-sequenced participants, respectively.

The CDR3 regions of human TCRbeta chains were analyzed by immunosequencing. The authors' analysis ran thus. Repertoire TCRs were checked for matches against a reference library of SARS-CoV-2-specific TCRs that had been generated using the MIRA antigen-specificity platform. Breadth meant the fraction of unique TCRs that were SARS-CoV-2-associated, whereas depth meant the fraction of total T cells that were SARS-CoV-2-associated. Using the MIRA data, every spike-specific TCR was mapped to the spike region that the TCR reacted to and assigned to either a CD4 or a CD8 class. Log10-transformed breadth and depth values were compared by one-way ANOVA with Sidak's multiple comparisons tests. Sourced from immuneACCESS, this table was stored by TCRdb with only in-frame sequences that have V and J called. A share of the clones is absent; for the studies checked, an unresolved V gene accounts for under half, and the remainder has no known explanation. The V and J calls and clone size come from that table; D and trimming were worked out from the DNA. A total of some 100,000 clones appear in this sample, about 87% of them only once. The ten biggest clones cover about 3% of the sample.

At the junction V is shortened by 3 bases and J by 0 bases, with 4 bases in between. CDR1 SGHAT and CDR2 FQDESV are derived from the germline V gene (reference sequence). Including the terminal cysteine and phenylalanine, the CDR3 comprises 13 residues. Of the read, only the CDR3 DNA is kept; its 39 bases are in frame from base 1. A remark on this clone: Its cognate antigen has yet to be identified. No clone much larger than this one lies a single base away; base qualities are absent.

This sample's time point label indicates: baseline before first vaccination. The vaccinee samples were drawn from two UK trials, COV001 and COV002, one of which was a single-blind randomized controlled phase 2/3 trial testing AZD1222 (ChAdOx1 nCoV-19) in healthy adults. For TCRbeta chain sequencing, PBMC samples were collected from trial participants at day 0 and at day 28 after the second dose. What the research found in general, with its limitations: In the small 56-69-year group, the increase in depth fell short of significance, most likely because of low power. Nearly half of unique spike-specific TCRs reportedly recognized epitopes outside regions mutated in the B.1.351 and B.1.1.7 variants. The vaccine-associated CD4 TCRs covered the entire spike protein, and the dominant responses fell in regions 160-218 and 743-854. Because no day 14 peak-response samples were available, the repertoires could be characterized only after the peak T cell response. Most participants were white British and females outnumbered males, and the authors suggested that clonal diversity may have been underestimated. A significant rise in spike-specific TCR breadth and depth was observed after two AZD1222 doses relative to day 0 and relative to MenACWY recipients. Only six AZD1222 recipients were SARS-CoV-2 seropositive at baseline, limiting conclusions about previously exposed vaccinees.

The receptor chain draws on TRBV11-1 and TRBJ2-3, with no confident D gene call. The TCR originated in an adult in good health. The sample was peripheral blood, taken on day 0 of AZD1222 vaccination. The bases are TGTGCCAGCAGCTTCGAGAGCACAGATACGCAGTATTTT. Protein translation: CASSFESTDTQYF.